This T cell receptor beta chain was identified during a study of cytomegalovirus exposure and HLA in healthy donors. Points from the study as a whole: Of the V segments, some could not be distinguished, including TRBV6-2 and TRBV6-3, and were excluded. Among TCR beta chains, those listed as cytomegalovirus-associated numbered some 170. Later examination showed HLA-associated TCR beta chains had greater clonal expansion than equally common others.

In regard to this clone: No antigen is known for it.

CDR1 GTSNPN and CDR2 SVGIG come from the germline V gene (reference sequence). V lost 3 bases and J lost 0; bases outside the gene matches: 4. The CDR3 is 15 residues long. PCR amplification relied on 60 Vbeta primers (plus 13 Jbeta primers). Repertoires were generated with immunoSEQ multiplex PCR, while TCRdb's copy carries only in-frame clones and drops some. This sample's clone table lists tens of thousands of clones. This receptor was identified in a woman aged 25-40 years in good health and CMV-seronegative. Source material: PBMCs. This chain links TRBV30 with TRBJ1-5; 8 bases match TRBD1. As DNA, the CDR3 is TGTGCCTGGAGAGGACAGGGCCTTAGCAATCAGCCCCAGCATTTT. The encoded protein is CAWRGQGLSNQPQHF.